This paragraph reports one TCR beta chain. Original handling: Reference gene primers were amplified, and this amplification served to estimate nucleated cell counts. Assay used: immunoSEQ multiplex PCR; TCRdb lists only in-frame clones, some missing. The V and J calls and the clone size are those of that table, but D and trimming were determined from the DNA. The repertoire holds over 250,000 clones, with nearly 90% as singletons. This sample is drawn from a study of blood T cell repertoires in COVID-19. Study in general: Acute and convalescent COVID-19 specimens originated in the United States, Italy and Spain. Nucleic acid was either cDNA or gDNA, and it came from T cells, B-cell-depleted T cells, or PBMCs.

CDR1 is LGHNA, CDR2 YSLEER, per germline. V shed 0 bases and J 4 bases; nucleotides not matched to a gene: 5. This CDR3 region has 16 residues. The source is a woman aged 25 to 39 with acute or convalescent COVID-19. The sequencing sample was made of peripheral blood. V gene TRBV4-3 combines with J gene TRBJ2-3; 9 bases match TRBD2. The CDR3 DNA is TGCGCCAGCAGCCAAGATCTAGCGGGATTTGCAGATACGCAGTATTTT. It yields the protein CASSQDLAGFADTQYF.